The 2 T cell receptor beta chains reported below all come from one sample, sequenced in a study of early T cells in non-severe SARS-CoV-2 infection. TCRdb re-called the 5' RACE reads with MiXCR, one entry per CDR3 protein. The sample has around 80,000 distinct CDR3 sequences, more than 10% seen once. Sequencing was carried out using whole blood. Every receptor here comes from an adult who was a healthcare worker with PCR-confirmed SARS-CoV-2 infection or an uninfected control (not recorded which).

At least ten counts were recorded for this clonotype. CDR3 DNA sequence: TGTGCCAGCAGCTACAGGAACTCTGGGGCCAACGTCCTGACTTTC. Protein product: CASSYRNSGANVLTF. The rearrangement uses TRBV7-2 and TRBJ2-6, with TRBD1 as a possible D gene (5 bases). This CDR3 region has 15 residues. Germline CDR1 SGHTA, CDR2 FQGNSA. The V gene lost 4 bases and the J gene lost 0 bases, with 7 bases spanning the gap.

V is TRBV1 and J is TRBJ2-5; TRBD1 is the table's D call and was not checked against the DNA. TRBV1 constitutes a pseudogene. The CDR3 has 14 amino acids. The CDR3 region is CTSSQEGQGETQYF. The CDR3 DNA follows: TGCACCAGCAGCCAAGAGGGACAGGGGGAGACCCAGTACTTC.